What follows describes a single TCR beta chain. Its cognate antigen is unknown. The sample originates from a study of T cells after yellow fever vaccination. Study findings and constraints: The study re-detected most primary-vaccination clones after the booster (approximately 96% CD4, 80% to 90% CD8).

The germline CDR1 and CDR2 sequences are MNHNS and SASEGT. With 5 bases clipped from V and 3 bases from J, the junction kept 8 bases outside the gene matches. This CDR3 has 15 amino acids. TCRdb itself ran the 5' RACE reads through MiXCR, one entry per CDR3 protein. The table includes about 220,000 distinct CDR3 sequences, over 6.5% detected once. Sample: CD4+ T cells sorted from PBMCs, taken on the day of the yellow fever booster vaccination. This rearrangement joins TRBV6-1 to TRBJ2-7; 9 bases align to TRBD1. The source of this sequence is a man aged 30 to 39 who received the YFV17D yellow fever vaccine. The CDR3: CASSTQTGQGYEQYF. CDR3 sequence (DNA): TGTGCCAGCAGTACCCAAACGGGACAGGGCTACGAGCAGTACTTC.